This T cell receptor beta chain was recorded in a study of patients and donors after allogeneic stem cell transplantation. This clonotype was recorded a few times. TCRdb independently ran MiXCR on the RT-PCR reads; one entry per CDR3 protein. The table has about 230,000 distinct CDR3 sequences, over 12% seen once. J gave up 5 bases and V 7 bases, and 9 bases lay outside the gene matches. CDR3 size: 14 residues. The TCR comes from a human donor who was either an allogeneic HSCT recipient or a stem cell or donor lymphocyte infusion donor (not recorded which). It is not recorded whose cells these are; they may come from a transplant donor. This chain links TRBV12-3 or TRBV12-4 with TRBJ1-2, with TRBD1 identical over 8 bases. The material sequenced was blood, either unsorted or a sorted T cell fraction (not recorded which). The CDR3 loop reads CASTHGQGGYGYTF. CDR3 in DNA: TGTGCCAGCACCCACGGACAGGGAGGTTATGGCTACACCTTC.